This TCR beta chain was documented in a study of identical twins. The table lists this clonotype with many counts. Sequence at one end of the junction differs from germline and may be a read error. In TCRdb, the 5' RACE reads were re-called with MiXCR into one record per CDR3 protein. In the table there are about 340,000 distinct CDR3 sequences, roughly 10% of which are singletons. The TCR originated in a woman aged 45-60 years in good health. The specimen was naive T cells sorted from blood.

The CDR3 DNA follows: TGCGCCAGCAGCCTGTCCGGAAACACCATATATTTT. Amino acids: CASSLSGNTIYF. The rearrangement joins TRBV12-3 or TRBV12-4 to TRBJ1-3; no reliable D call. The CDR3 length is 12 residues.